This T cell receptor beta chain was sequenced during a study of blood T cell repertoires in COVID-19. Overall study: Whether acute or convalescent, the COVID-19 samples came from the United States, Italy and Spain.

The age range of participants was about 18 to 95 years, with residence in about 25 US areas. Participant-given clinical history determined each cohort assignment. Recovered participants had two consecutive negative NP/OP PCR tests, healthcare professional clearance, or symptom resolution. The germline V gene encodes CDR1 DFQATT and CDR2 SNEGSKA (reference sequence). V gave up 3 bases and J gave up 7 bases, with 13 bases separating them. This CDR3 is built from 13 residues. TCRdb's copy holds only in-frame clones and misses some; the assay was immunoSEQ multiplex PCR. Counted here are around 300,000 clones, roughly 87% occurring once; the ten biggest clones make up 6%.

This rearrangement joins TRBV20-1 to TRBJ2-4, with D maybe TRBD2 (7 bases). Sequences were obtained from PBMCs or T cells enriched from blood (not recorded which). This TCR was recovered from a woman aged 40 to 50 who had recovered from COVID-19. CDR3 protein: CSASPGGFNIQYF. The CDR3 DNA follows: TGCAGTGCTAGTCCGGGGGGCTTTAACATTCAGTACTTC.